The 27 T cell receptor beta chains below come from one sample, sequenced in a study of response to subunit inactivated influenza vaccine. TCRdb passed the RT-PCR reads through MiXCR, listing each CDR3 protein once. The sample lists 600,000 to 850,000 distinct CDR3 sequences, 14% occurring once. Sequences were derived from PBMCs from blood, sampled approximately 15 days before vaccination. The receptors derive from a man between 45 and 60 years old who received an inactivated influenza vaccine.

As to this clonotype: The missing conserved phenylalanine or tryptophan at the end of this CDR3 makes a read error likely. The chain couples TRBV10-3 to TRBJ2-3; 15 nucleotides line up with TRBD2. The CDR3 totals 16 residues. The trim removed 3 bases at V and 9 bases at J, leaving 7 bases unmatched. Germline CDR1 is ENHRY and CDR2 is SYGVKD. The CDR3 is CAISDPGLAGGRTQYS. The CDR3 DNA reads TGTGCCATCAGTGACCCCGGACTAGCGGGGGGGCGGACGCAGTATTCT.

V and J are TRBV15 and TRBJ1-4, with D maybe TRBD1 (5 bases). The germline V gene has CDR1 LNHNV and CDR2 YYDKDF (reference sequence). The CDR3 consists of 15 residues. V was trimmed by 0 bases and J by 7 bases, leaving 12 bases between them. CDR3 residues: CATSRDGQGGEKLFF. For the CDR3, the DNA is TGTGCCACCAGCAGAGATGGTCAGGGTGGTGAAAAACTGTTTTTT.

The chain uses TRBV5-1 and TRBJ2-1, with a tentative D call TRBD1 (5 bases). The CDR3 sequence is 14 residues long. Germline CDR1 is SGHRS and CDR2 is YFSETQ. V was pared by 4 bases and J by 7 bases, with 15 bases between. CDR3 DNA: TGCGCCAGCAGCCTAAGCACAGGTGTGAATGAGCAGTTCTTC. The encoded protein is CASSLSTGVNEQFF.

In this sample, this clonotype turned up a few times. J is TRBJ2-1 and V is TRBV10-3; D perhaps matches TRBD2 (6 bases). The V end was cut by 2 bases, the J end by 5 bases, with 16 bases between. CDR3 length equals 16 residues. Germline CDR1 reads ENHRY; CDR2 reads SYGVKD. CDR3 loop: CAISERRDVENNEQFF. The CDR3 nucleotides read TGTGCCATCAGTGAGCGGCGGGACGTTGAGAACAATGAGCAGTTCTTC.

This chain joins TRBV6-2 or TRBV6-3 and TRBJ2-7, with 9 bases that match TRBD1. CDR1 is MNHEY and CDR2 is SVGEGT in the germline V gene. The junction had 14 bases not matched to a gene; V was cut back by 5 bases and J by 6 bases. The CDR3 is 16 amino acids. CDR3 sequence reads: CASSPGTGRRVGEQYF. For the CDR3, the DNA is TGTGCCAGCAGTCCTGGGACAGGGCGAAGGGTTGGCGAGCAGTACTTC.

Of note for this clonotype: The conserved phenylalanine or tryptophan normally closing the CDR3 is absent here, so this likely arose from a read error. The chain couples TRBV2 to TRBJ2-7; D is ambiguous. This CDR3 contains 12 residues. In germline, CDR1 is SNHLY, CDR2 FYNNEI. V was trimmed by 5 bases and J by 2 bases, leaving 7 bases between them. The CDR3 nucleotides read TGTGCCAGCAGTCCCACGACCTACGAGCAGTACCTC. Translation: CASSPTTYEQYL.

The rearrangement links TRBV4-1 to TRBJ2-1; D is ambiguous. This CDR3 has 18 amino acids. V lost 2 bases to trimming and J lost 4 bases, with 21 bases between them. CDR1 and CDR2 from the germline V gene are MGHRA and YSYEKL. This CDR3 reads CASSQTESPGRSYNEQFF. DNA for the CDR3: TGCGCCAGCAGCCAAACGGAAAGCCCGGGCCGATCTTACAATGAGCAGTTCTTC.

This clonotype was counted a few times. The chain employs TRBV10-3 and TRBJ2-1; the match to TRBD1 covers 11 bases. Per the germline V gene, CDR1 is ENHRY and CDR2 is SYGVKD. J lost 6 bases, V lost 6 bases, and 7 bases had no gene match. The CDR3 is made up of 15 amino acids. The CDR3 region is CAIRVTGTGGNEQFF. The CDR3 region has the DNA TGTGCCATCAGGGTCACCGGGACAGGGGGCAATGAGCAGTTCTTC.

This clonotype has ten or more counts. The CDR3 here is CASSQGQGLTYEQYF. The CDR3 DNA is TGCGCCAGCAGCCAGGGACAGGGTTTGACCTACGAGCAGTACTTC. The gene calls are TRBV4-3 and TRBJ2-7; TRBD1 matches at 9 bases. The germline CDR1 and CDR2 sequences are LGHNA and YSLEER. The CDR3 runs 15 residues. V shed 3 bases and J 2 bases; nucleotides not matched to a gene: 5.

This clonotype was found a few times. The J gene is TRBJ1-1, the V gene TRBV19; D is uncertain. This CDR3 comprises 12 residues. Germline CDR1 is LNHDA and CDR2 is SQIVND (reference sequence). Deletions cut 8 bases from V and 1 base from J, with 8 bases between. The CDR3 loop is CASGPGNTEAFF. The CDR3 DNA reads TGTGCCAGTGGCCCAGGGAACACTGAAGCTTTCTTT.

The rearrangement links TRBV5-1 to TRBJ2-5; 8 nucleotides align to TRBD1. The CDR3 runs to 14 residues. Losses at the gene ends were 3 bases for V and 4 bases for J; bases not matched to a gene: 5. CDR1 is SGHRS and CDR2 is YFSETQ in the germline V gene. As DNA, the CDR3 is TGCGCCAGCAGCTCGGACAGGGAAAGAGAGACCCAGTACTTC. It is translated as CASSSDRERETQYF.

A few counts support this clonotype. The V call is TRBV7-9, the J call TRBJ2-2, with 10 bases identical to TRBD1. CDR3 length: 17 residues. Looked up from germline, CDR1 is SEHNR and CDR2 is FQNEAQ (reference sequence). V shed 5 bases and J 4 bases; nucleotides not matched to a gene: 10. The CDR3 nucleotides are TGTGCCAGCAGCGCAGCCCCGGGACAGGGGAGCACCGGGGAGCTGTTTTTT. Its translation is CASSAAPGQGSTGELFF.

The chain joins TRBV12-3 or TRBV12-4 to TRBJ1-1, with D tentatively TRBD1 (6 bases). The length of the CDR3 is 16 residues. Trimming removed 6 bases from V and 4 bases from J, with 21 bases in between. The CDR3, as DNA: TGTGCCAGCAGCCGCGAGGGGGGCCGAAGGGGCACTGAAGCTTTCTTT. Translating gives CASSREGGRRGTEAFF.

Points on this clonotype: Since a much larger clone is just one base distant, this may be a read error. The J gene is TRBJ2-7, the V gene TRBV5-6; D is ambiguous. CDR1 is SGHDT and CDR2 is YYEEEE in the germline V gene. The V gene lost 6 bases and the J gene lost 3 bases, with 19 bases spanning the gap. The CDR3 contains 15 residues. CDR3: CASTIKAQPIYEQYF. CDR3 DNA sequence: TGTGCCAGCACCATCAAAGCGCAGCCCATCTACGAGCAGTACTTC.

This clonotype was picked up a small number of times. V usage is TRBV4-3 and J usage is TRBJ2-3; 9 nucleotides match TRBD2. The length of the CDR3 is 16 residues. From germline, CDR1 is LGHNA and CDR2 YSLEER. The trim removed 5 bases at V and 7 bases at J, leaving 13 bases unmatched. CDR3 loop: CASSSQRGDLTNTQYF. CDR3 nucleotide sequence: TGCGCCAGCAGCTCCCAGCGGGGGGACCTAACAAATACGCAGTATTTT.

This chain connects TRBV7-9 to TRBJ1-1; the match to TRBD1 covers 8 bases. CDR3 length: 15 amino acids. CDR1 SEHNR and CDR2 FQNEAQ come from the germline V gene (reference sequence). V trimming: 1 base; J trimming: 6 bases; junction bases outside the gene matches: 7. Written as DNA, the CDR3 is TGTGCCAGCAGCTTAGGGACAGGGCTGGTCGCTGAAGCTTTCTTT. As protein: CASSLGTGLVAEAFF.

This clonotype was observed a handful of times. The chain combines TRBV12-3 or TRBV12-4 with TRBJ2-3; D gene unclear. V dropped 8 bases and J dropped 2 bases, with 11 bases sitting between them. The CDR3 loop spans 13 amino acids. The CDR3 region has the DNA TGTGCCAGCGGCCGAGGTTCCACAGATACGCAGTATTTT. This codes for CASGRGSTDTQYF.

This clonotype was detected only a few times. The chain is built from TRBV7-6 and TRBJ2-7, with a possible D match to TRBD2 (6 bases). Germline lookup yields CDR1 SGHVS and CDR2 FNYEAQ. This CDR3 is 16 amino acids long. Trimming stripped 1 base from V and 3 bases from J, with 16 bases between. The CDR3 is CASSLVSVAAGYEQYF. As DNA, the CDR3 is TGTGCCAGCAGCTTAGTCAGCGTAGCGGCGGGCTACGAGCAGTACTTC.

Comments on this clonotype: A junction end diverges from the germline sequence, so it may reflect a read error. The CDR3 here is CATSDPRWNTGELFF. CDR3 nucleotides: TGTGCCACCAGTGACCCGAGGTGGAACACCGGAGAGCTGTTTTTT. The chain is built from TRBV24-1 and TRBJ2-2; D remains ambiguous. This CDR3 comprises 15 residues. The germline gives CDR1 KGHDR, CDR2 SFDVKD.

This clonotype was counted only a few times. CDR3 amino acids: CASSPSDRGNQPQHF. For the CDR3, the DNA is TGTGCCAGCAGTCCGTCGGACAGGGGCAATCAGCCCCAGCATTTT. J is TRBJ1-5 and V is TRBV12-3 or TRBV12-4; 8 bases align to TRBD1. The CDR3 covers 15 residues. With 5 bases clipped from V and 2 bases from J, the junction kept 5 bases outside the gene matches.

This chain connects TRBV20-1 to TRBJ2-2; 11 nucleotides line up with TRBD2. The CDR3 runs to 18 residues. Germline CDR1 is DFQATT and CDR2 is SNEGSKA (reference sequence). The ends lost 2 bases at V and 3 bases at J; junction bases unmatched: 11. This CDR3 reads CSARSALLGLADTGELFF. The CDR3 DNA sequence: TGCAGTGCTAGATCAGCTCTTCTGGGACTAGCGGACACCGGGGAGCTGTTTTTT.

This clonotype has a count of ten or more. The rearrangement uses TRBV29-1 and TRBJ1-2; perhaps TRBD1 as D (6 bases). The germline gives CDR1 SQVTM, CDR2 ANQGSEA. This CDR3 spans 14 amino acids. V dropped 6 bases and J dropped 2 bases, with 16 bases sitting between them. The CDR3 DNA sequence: TGCAGCGTCCATCCACCGACAGGAAACTATGGCTACACCTTC. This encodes CSVHPPTGNYGYTF.

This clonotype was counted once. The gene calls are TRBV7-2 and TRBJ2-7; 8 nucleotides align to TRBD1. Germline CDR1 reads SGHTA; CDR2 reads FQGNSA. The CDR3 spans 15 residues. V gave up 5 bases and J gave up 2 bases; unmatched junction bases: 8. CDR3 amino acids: CASSETGTGTYEQYF. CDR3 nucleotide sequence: TGTGCCAGCAGCGAAACCGGGACAGGAACCTACGAGCAGTACTTC.

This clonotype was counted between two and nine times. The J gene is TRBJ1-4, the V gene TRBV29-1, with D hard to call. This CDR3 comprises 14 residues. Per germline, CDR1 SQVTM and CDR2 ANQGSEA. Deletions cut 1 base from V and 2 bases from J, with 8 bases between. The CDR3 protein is CSVEVSGTNEKLFF. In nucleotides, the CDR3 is TGCAGCGTTGAAGTTTCCGGTACTAATGAAAAACTGTTTTTT.

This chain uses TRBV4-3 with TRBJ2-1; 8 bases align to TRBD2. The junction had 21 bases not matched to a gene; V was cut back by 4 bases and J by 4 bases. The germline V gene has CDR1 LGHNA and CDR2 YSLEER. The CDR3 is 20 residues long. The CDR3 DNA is TGCGCCAGCAGCCGGGGTTTGGGGGTAGCGAGAGCGGGGGATTACAATGAGCAGTTCTTC. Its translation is CASSRGLGVARAGDYNEQFF.

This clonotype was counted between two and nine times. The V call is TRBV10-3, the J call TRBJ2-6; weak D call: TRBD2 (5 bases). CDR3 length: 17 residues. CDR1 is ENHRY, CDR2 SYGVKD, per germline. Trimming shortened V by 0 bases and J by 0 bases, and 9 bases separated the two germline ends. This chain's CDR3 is CAISESKGASGANVLTF. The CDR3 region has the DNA TGTGCCATCAGTGAGTCGAAGGGAGCCTCTGGGGCCAACGTCCTGACTTTC.

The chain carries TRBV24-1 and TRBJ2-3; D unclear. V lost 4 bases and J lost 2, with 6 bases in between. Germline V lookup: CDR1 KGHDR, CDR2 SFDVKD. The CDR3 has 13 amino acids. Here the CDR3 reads CATSDQLTDTQYF. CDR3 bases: TGTGCCACCAGTGACCAACTCACAGATACGCAGTATTTT.